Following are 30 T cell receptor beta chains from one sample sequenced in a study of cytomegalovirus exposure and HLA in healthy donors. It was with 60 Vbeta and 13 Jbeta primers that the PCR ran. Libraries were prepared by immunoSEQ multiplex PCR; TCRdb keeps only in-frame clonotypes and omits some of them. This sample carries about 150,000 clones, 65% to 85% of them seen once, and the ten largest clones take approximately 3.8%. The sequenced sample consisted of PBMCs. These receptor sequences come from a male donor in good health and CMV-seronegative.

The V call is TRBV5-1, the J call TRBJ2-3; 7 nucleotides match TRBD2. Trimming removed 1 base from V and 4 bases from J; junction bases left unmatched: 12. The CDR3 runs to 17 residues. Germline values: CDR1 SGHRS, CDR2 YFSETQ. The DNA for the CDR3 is TGCGCCAGCAGCTTGCTCGCTAGCGGCCTTCGTGCAGATACGCAGTATTTT. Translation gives CASSLLASGLRADTQYF.

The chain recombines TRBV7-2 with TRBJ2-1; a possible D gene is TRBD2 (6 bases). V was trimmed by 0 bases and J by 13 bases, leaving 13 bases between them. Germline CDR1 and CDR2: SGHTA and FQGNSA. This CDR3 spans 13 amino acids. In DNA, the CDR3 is TGTGCCAGCAGCTTAGCGTTAGCGGACCTCCAGTTCTTC. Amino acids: CASSLALADLQFF.

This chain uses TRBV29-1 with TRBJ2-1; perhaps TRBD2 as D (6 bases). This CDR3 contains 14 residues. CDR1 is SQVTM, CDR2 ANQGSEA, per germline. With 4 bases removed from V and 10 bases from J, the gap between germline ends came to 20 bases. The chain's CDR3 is CSVGRGAVSVEQFF. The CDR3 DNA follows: TGCAGCGTTGGGAGGGGAGCGGTATCGGTAGAGCAGTTCTTC.

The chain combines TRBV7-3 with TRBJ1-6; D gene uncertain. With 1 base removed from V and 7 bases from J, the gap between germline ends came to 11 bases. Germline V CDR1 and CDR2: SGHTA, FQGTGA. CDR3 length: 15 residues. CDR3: CASSLSSSQNSPLHF. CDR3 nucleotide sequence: TGTGCCAGCAGCTTAAGCTCCTCCCAGAATTCACCCCTCCACTTT. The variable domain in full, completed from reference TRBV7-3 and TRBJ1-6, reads GAGVSQTPSNKVTEKGKYVELRCDPISGHTALYWYRQSLGQGPEFLIYFQGTGAADDSGLPNDRFFAVRPEGSVSTLKIQRTERGDSAVYLCASSLSSSQNSPLHFGNGTRLTVT.

DNA of the CDR3: TGTGCCAGCAGCCAAAAGGTAGCTAGCGGGAGGGCGGGCGCAGATACGCAGTATTTT. Protein sequence: CASSQKVASGRAGADTQYF. V usage is TRBV27 and J usage is TRBJ2-3; 12 bases agree with TRBD2. The CDR3 length is 19 residues. V shed 6 bases, J shed 4 bases, and the junction held 17 bases outside the gene matches. Looked up from germline, CDR1 is MNHEY and CDR2 is SMNVEV (reference sequence).

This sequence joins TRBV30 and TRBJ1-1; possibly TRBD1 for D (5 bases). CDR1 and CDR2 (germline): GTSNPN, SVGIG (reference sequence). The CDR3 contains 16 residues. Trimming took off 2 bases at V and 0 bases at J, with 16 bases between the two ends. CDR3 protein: CAWSPMTALMNTEAFF. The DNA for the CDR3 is TGTGCCTGGAGTCCAATGACAGCGCTTATGAACACTGAAGCTTTCTTT.

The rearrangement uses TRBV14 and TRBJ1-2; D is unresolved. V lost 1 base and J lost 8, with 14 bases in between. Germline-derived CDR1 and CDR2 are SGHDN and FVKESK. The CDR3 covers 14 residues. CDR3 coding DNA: TGTGCCAGCAGCCAAGCCGTTGGTCGACTCGGCTACACCTTC. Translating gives CASSQAVGRLGYTF. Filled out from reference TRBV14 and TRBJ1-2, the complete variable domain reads EAGVTQFPSHSVIEKGQTVTLRCDPISGHDNLYWYRRVMGKEIKFLLHFVKESKQDESGMPNNRFLAERTGGTYSTLKVQPAELEDSGVYFCASSQAVGRLGYTFGSGTRLTVV.

The chain's CDR3 is CASSFGTSGKGSYEQYF. The CDR3, as DNA: TGTGCCAGCAGCTTTGGGACTAGCGGGAAGGGCTCCTACGAGCAGTACTTC. V is TRBV11-2 and J is TRBJ2-5, with 13 bases aligning to TRBD2. The end of the DNA fits TRBJ2-7 better, so the J call may be wrong. The V gene's germline CDR1 is SGHAT and CDR2 FQNNGV. The CDR3 has 17 amino acids.

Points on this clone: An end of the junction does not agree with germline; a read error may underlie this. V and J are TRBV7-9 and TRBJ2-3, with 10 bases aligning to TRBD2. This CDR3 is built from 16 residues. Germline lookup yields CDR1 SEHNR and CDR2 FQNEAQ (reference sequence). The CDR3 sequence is CSSSLQAGGPWDTQYF. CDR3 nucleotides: TGTTCCAGCAGCTTACAAGCGGGGGGGCCTTGGGATACGCAGTATTTT.

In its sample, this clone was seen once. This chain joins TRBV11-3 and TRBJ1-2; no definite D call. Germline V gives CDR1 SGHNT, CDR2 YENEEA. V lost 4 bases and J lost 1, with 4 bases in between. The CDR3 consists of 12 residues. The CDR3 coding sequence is TGTGCCAGCAGCTCTAATAACTATGGCTACACCTTC. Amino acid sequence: CASSSNNYGYTF.

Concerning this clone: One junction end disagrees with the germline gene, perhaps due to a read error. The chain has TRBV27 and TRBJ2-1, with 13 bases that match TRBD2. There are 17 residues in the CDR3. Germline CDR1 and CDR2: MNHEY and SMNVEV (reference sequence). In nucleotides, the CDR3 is TGTGCCGGCAGTTCACTAGCGGGGGGGGTCTCCTACAATGAGCAGTTCTTC. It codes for CAGSSLAGGVSYNEQFF.

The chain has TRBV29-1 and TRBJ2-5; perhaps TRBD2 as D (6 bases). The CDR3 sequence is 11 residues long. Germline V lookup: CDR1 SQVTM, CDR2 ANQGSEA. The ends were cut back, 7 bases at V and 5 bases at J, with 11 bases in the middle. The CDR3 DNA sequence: TGCAGCGGGGGGGTGGGGGAGACCCAGTACTTC. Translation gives CSGGVGETQYF.

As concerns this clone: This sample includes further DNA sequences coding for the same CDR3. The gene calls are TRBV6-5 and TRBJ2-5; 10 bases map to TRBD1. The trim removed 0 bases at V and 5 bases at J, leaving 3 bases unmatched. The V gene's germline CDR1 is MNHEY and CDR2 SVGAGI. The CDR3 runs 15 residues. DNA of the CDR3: TGTGCCAGCAGTTACTCGGACAGGGGGAAGGAGACCCAGTACTTC. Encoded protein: CASSYSDRGKETQYF.

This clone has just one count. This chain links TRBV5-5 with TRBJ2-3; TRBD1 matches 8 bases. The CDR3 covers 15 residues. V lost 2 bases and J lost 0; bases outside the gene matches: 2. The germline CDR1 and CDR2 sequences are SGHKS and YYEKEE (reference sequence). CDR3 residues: CASSFGQGSTDTQYF. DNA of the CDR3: TGTGCCAGCAGCTTCGGACAGGGCAGCACAGATACGCAGTATTTT.

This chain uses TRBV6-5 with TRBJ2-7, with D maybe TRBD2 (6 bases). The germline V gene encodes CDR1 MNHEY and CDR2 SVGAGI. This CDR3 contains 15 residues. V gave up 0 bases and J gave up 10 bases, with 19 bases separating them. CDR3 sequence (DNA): TGTGCCAGCAGTTACTCAGCCGGGGGTGAGGGGCCTCAGTACTTC. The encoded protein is CASSYSAGGEGPQYF.

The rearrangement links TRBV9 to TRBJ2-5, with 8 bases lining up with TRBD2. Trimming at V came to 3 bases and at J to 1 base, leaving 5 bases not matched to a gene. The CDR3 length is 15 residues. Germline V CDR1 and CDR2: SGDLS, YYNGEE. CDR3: CASSGSGDLQETQYF. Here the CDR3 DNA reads TGTGCCAGCAGCGGTAGCGGGGACCTCCAAGAGACCCAGTACTTC.

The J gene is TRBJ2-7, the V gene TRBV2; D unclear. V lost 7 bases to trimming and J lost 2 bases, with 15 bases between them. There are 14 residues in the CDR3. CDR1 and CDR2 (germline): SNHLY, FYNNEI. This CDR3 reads CASTSTFLAYEQYF. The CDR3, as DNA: TGTGCCAGCACCTCGACATTCCTGGCCTACGAGCAGTACTTC.

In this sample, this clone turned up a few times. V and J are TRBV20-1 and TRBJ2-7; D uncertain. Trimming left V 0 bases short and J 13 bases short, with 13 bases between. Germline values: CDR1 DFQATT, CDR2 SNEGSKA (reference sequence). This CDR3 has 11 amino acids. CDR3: CSARDAPRLYF. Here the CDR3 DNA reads TGCAGTGCTAGAGACGCCCCTAGGCTATACTTC.

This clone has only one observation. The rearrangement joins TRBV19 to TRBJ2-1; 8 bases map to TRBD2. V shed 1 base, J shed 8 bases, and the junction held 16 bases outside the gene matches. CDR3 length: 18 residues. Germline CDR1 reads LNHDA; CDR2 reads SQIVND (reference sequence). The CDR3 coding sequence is TGTGCCAGTAGTATAGTCAATGAAGCGGGAGTCATCCTACATGAGCAGTTCTTC. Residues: CASSIVNEAGVILHEQFF.

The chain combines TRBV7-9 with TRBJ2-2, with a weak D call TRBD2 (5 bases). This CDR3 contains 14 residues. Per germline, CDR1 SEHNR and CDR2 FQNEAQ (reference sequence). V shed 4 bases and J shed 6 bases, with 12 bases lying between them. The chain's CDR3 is CASSSSEDSGELFF. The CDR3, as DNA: TGTGCCAGCAGCTCCTCCGAGGACTCCGGGGAGCTGTTTTTT.

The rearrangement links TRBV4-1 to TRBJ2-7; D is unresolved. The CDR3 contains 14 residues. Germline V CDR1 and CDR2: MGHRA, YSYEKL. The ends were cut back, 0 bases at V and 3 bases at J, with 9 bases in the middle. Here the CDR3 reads CASSQDLQNYEQYF. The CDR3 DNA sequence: TGCGCCAGCAGCCAAGATCTACAGAACTACGAGCAGTACTTC.

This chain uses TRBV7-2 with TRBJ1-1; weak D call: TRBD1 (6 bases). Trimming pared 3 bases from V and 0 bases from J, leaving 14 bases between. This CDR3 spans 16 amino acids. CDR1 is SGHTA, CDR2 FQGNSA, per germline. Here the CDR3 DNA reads TGTGCCAGCAGCTTGGGGGCTGCTAGGATGAACACTGAAGCTTTCTTT. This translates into CASSLGAARMNTEAFF. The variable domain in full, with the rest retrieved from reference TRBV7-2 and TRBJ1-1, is GAGVSQSPSNKVTEKGKDVELRCDPISGHTALYWYRQSLGQGLEFLIYFQGNSAPDKSGLPSDRFSAERTGGSVSTLTIQRTQQEDSAVYLCASSLGAARMNTEAFFGQGTRLTVV.

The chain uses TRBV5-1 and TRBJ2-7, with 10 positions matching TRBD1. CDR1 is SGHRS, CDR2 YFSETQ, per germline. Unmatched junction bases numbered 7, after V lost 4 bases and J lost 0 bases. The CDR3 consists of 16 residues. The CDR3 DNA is TGCGCCAGCAGCCGAGACGGGACAGGGGCCTCCTACGAGCAGTACTTC. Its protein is CASSRDGTGASYEQYF.

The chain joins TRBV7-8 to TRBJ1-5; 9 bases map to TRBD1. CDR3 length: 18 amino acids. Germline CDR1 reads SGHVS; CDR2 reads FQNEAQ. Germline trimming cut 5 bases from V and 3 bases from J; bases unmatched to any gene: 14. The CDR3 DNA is TGTGCCAGCAGCGGACAAAGGACAGGGGATGTCACCAATCAGCCCCAGCATTTT. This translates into CASSGQRTGDVTNQPQHF. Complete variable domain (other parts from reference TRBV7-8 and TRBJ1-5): GAGVSQSPRYKVAKRGQDVALRCDPISGHVSLFWYQQALGQGPEFLTYFQNEAQLDKSGLPSDRFFAERPEGSVSTLKIQRTQQEDSAVYLCASSGQRTGDVTNQPQHFGDGTRLSIL.

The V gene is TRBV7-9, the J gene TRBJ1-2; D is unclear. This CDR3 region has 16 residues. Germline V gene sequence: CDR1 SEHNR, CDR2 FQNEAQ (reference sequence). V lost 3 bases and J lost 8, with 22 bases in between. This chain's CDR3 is CASSFKQRVGSSGYTF. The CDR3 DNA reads TGTGCCAGCAGCTTTAAACAGAGGGTTGGCTCGAGCGGCTACACCTTC.

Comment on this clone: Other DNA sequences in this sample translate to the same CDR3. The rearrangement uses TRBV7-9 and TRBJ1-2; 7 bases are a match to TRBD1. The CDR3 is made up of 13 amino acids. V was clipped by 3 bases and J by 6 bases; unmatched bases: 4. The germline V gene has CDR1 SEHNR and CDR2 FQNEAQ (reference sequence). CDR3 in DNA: TGTGCCAGCAGCTTTCAAACAGGGGATGGCTACACCTTC. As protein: CASSFQTGDGYTF.

CDR3 nucleotide sequence: TGTGCCAGCAGACACAAACAGGGGGCTGAAGCTTTCTTT. Protein: CASRHKQGAEAFF. The gene calls are TRBV6-4 and TRBJ1-1; 8 positions agree with TRBD1. The CDR3 runs 13 residues. Germline CDR1 MRHNA, CDR2 SNTAGT. V shed 6 bases, J shed 6 bases, and the junction held 6 bases outside the gene matches.

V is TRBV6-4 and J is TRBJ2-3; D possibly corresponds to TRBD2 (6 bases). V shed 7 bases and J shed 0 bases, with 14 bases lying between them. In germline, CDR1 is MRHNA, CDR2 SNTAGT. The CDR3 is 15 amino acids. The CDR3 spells CASKISGTSTDTQYF. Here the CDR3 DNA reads TGTGCCAGCAAGATATCGGGGACTAGCACAGATACGCAGTATTTT.

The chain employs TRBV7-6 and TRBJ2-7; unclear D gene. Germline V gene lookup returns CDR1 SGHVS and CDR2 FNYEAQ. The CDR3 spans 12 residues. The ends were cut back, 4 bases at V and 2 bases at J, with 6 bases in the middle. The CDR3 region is CASSSAPYEQYF. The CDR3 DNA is TGTGCCAGCAGCTCCGCGCCCTACGAGCAGTACTTC.

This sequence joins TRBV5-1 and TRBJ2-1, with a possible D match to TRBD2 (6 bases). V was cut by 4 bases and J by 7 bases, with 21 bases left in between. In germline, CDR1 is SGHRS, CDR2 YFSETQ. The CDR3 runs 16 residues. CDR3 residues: CASSPEGRDWTNEQFF. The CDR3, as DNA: TGCGCCAGCAGCCCAGAGGGCCGGGACTGGACGAATGAGCAGTTCTTC. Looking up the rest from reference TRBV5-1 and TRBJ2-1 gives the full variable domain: KAGVTQTPRYLIKTRGQQVTLSCSPISGHRSVSWYQQTPGQGLQFLFEYFSETQRNKGNFPGRFSGRQFSNSRSEMNVSTLELGDSALYLCASSPEGRDWTNEQFFGPGTRLTVL.